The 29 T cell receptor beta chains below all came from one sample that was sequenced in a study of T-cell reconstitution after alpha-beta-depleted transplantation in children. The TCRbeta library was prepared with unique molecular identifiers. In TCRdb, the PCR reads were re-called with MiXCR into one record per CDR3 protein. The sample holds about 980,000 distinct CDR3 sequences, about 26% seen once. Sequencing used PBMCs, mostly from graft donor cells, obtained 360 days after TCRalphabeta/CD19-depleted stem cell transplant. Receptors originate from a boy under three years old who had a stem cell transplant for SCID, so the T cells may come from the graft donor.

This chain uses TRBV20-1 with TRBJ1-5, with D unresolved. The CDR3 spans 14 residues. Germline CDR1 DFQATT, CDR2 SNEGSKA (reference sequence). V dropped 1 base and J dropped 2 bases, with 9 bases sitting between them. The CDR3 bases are TGCAGTGCTAGAGCCCTAGCAGGCAATCAGCCCCAGCATTTT. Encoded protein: CSARALAGNQPQHF.

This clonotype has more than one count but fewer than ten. Written as DNA, the CDR3 is TGCGCCAGCAGCTTGTACAGCAGCAATGAGCAGTTCTTC. This translates into CASSLYSSNEQFF. The chain recombines TRBV5-1 with TRBJ2-1; D is unresolved. The CDR3 is 13 residues long. V gave up 1 base and J gave up 6 bases, with 8 bases separating them. Germline V gives CDR1 SGHRS, CDR2 YFSETQ.

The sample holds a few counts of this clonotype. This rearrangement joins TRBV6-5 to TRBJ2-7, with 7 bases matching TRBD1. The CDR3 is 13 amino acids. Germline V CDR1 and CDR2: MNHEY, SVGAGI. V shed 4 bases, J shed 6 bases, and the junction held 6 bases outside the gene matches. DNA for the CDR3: TGTGCCAGCAGTTCCCCGACAGGGTCCGAGCAGTACTTC. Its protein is CASSSPTGSEQYF.

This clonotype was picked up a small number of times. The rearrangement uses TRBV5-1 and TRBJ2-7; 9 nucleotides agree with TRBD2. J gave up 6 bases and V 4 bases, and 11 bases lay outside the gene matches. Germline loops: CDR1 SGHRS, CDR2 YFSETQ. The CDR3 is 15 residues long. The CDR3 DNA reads TGCGCCAGCAGCGCGAACACCGGGACTAGCTCCGAGCAGTACTTC. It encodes CASSANTGTSSEQYF.

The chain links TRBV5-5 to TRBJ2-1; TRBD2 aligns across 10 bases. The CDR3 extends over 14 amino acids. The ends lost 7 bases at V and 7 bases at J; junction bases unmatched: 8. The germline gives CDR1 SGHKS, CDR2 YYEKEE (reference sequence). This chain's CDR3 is CASSGTSVRNEQFF. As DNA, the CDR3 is TGTGCCAGCTCCGGGACTAGCGTAAGAAATGAGCAGTTCTTC.

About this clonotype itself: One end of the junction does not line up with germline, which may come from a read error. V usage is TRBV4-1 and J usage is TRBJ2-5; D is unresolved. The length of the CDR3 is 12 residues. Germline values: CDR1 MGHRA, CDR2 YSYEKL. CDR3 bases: TGCGCCAGCAGCGAAGATGGCCGGGCCCAGTACTTC. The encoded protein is CASSEDGRAQYF.

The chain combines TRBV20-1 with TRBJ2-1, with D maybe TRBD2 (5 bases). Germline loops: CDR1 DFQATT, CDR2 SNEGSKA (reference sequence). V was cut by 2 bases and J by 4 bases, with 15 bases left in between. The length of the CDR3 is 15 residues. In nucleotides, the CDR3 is TGCAGTGCTAGATTCCGGCTAGCAGGATACAATGAGCAGTTCTTC. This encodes CSARFRLAGYNEQFF.

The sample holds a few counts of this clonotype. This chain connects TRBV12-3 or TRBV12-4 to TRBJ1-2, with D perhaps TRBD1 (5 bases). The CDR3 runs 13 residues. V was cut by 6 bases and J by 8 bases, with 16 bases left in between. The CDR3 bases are TGTGCCAGCAGGGCAACAAGTAGGGGCGGCTACACCTTC. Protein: CASRATSRGGYTF.

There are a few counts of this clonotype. The CDR3 DNA sequence: TGCAGTGCCCGCCGGCTAGAAGAGTGGGGGGATACGCAGTATTTT. Protein sequence: CSARRLEEWGDTQYF. The chain has TRBV20-1 and TRBJ2-3; D may correspond to TRBD1 or TRBD2 (5 bases each). There are 15 residues in the CDR3. CDR1 is DFQATT and CDR2 is SNEGSKA in the germline V gene (reference sequence). Deletions cut 6 bases from V and 6 bases from J, with 22 bases between.

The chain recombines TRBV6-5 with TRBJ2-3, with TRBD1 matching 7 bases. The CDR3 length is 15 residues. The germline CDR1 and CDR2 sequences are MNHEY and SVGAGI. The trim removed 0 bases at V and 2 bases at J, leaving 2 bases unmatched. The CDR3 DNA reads TGTGCCAGCAGTTACTCCAGGGGGAACACAGATACGCAGTATTTT. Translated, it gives CASSYSRGNTDTQYF.

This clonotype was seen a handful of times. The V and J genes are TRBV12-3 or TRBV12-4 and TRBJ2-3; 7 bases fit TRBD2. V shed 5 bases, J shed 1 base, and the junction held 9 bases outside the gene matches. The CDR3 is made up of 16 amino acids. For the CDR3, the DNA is TGTGCCAGCAGTGGGGGGGGACCGTCGGGCACAGATACGCAGTATTTT. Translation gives CASSGGGPSGTDTQYF.

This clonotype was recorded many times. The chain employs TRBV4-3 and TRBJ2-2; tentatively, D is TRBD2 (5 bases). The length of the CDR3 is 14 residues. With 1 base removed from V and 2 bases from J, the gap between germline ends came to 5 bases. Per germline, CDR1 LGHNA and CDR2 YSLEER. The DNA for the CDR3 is TGCGCCAGCAGCCAAGGGACTAACACCGGGGAGCTGTTTTTT. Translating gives CASSQGTNTGELFF.

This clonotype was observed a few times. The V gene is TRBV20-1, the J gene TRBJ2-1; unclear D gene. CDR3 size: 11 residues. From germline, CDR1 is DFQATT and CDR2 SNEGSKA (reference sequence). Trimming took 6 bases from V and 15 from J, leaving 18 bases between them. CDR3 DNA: TGCAGTGCCGCACCAGGTCCCCGCCCGTTCTTC. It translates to CSAAPGPRPFF.

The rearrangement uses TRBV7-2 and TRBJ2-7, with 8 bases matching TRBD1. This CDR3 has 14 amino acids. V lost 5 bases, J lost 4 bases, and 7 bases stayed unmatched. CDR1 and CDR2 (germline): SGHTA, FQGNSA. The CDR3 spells CASSVTGAVYEQYF. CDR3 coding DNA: TGTGCCAGCAGCGTGACAGGGGCTGTGTACGAGCAGTACTTC.

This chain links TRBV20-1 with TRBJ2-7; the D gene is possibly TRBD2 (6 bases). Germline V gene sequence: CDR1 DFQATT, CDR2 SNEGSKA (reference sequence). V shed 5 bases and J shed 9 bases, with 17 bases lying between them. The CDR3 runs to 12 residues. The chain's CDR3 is CSARLVGSPQYF. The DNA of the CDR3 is TGCAGTGCTCGACTAGTCGGGTCGCCGCAGTACTTC.

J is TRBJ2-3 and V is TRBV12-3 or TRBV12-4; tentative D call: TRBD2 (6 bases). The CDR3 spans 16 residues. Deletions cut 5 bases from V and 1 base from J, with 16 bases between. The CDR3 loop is CASSPRDLAGTDTQYF. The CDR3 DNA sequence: TGTGCCAGCAGTCCCCGGGACTTGGCTGGCACAGATACGCAGTATTTT.

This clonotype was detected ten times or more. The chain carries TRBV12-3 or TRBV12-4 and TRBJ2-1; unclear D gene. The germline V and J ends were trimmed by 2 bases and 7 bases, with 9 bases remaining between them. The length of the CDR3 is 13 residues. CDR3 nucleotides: TGTGCCAGCAGTTTACCCCCAGTAAATGAGCAGTTCTTC. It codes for CASSLPPVNEQFF.

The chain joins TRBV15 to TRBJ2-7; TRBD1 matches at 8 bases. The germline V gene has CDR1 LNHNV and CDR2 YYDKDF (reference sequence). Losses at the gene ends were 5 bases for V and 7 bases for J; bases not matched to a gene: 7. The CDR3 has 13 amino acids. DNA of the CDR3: TGTGCCACCAGCTCCCGACAGGGGAATGAGCAGTACTTC. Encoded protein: CATSSRQGNEQYF.

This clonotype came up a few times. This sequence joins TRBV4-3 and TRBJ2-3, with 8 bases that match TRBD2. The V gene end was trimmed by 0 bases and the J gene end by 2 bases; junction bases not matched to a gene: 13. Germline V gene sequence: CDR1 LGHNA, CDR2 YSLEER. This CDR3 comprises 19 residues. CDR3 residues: CASSQENAASGSITDTQYF. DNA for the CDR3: TGCGCCAGCAGCCAAGAGAATGCGGCTAGCGGGTCCATCACAGATACGCAGTATTTT.

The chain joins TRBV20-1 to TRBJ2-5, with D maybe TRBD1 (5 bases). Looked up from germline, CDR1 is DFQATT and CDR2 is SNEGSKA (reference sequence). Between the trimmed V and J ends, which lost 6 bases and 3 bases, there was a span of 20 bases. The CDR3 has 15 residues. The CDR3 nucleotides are TGCAGTGCCCCAGGGATCACCGGTCTAAAAGAGACCCAGTACTTC. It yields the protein CSAPGITGLKETQYF.

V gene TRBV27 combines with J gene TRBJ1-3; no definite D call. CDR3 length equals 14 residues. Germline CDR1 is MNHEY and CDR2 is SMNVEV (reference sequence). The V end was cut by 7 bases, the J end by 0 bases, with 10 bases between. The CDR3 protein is CASMPHHSGNTIYF. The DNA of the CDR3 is TGTGCCAGCATGCCACACCACTCTGGAAACACCATATATTTT.

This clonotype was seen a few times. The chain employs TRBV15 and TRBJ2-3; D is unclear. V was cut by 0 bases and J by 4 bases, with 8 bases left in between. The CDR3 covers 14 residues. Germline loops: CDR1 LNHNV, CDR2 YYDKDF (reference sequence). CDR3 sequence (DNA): TGTGCCACCAGCAGAGATGGCTATTCAGATACGCAGTATTTT. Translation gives CATSRDGYSDTQYF.

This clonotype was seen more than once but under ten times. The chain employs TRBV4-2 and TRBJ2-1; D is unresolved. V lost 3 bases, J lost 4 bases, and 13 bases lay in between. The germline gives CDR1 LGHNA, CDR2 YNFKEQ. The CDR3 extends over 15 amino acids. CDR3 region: CASSHPGDRYNEQFF. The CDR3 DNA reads TGTGCCAGCAGCCACCCCGGAGATAGGTACAATGAGCAGTTCTTC.

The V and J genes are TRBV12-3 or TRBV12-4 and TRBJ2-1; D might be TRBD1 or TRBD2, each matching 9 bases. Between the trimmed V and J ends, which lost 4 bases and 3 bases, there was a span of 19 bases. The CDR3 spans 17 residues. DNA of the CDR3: TGTGCCAGCAGTTCTAGGCGGGGGGGACAGGGCTACAATGAGCAGTTCTTC. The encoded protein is CASSSRRGGQGYNEQFF.

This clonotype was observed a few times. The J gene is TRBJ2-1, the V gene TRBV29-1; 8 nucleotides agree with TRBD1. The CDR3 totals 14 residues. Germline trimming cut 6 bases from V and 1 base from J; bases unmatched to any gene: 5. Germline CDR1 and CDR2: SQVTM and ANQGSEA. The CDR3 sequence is CSVEQGVSYNEQFF. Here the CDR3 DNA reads TGCAGCGTAGAACAGGGGGTTTCCTACAATGAGCAGTTCTTC.

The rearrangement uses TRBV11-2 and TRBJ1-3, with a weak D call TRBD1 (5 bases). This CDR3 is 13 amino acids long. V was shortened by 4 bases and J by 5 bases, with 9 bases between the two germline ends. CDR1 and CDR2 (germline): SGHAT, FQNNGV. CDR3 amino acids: CASSSDRRNTIYF. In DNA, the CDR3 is TGTGCCAGCAGCTCCGACAGAAGAAACACCATATATTTT.

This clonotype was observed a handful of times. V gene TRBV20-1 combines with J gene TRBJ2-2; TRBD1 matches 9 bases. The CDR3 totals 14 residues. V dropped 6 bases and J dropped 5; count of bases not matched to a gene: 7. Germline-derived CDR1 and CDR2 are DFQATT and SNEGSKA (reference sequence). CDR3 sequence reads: CSAIGTGRTGELFF. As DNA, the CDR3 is TGCAGTGCCATCGGGACAGGGCGAACCGGGGAGCTGTTTTTT.

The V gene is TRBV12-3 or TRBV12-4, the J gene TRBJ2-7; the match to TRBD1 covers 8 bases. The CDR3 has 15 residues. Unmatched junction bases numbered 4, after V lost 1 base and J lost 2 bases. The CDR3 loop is CASSLGQGPTYEQYF. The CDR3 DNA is TGTGCCAGCAGTTTAGGACAGGGGCCAACCTACGAGCAGTACTTC.

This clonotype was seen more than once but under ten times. The CDR3 DNA sequence: TGCAGTGCTAGATATCCCCGTGAGGGGACTGAAGCTTTCTTT. Residues: CSARYPREGTEAFF. The chain combines TRBV20-1 with TRBJ1-1, with D tentatively TRBD1 (5 bases). The CDR3 extends over 14 amino acids. Trimming stripped 2 bases from V and 5 bases from J, with 15 bases between. In germline, CDR1 is DFQATT, CDR2 SNEGSKA (reference sequence).